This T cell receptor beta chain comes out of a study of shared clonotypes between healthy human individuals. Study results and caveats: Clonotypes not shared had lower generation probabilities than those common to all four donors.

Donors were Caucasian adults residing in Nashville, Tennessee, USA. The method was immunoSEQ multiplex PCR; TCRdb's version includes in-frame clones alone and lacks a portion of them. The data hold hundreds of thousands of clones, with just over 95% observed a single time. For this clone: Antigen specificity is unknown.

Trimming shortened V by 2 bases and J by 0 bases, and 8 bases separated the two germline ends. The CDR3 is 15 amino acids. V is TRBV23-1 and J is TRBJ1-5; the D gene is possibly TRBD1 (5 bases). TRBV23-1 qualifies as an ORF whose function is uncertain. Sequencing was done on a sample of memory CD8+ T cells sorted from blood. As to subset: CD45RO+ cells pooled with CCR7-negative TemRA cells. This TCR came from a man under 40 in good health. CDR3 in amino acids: CASSQGGYSNQPQHF. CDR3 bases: TGCGCCAGCAGTCAAGGGGGGTATAGCAATCAGCCCCAGCATTTT.